The 3 T cell receptor beta chains given below trace back to one sample, sequenced in a study of shared clonotypes between healthy human individuals. Assay: immunoSEQ multiplex PCR; the TCRdb copy retains only in-frame clones and omits some. The data contain 550,000 to 800,000 clones, roughly 88% of them singletons. Sequenced sample: memory CD8+ T cells from PBMCs. The subset: CD45RO+ cells pooled with CCR7-negative TemRA cells. These receptors all come from a man aged 18 to 29 in good health. Some clones in this sample may be carry-over from other donors' samples.

This chain uses TRBV7-6 with TRBJ1-3; D is unclear. With 0 bases removed from V and 0 bases from J, the gap between germline ends came to 12 bases. CDR3 length: 17 amino acids. Germline CDR1 and CDR2: SGHVS and FNYEAQ. CDR3 protein: CASSLAAHPFSGNTIYF. The CDR3 DNA reads as TGTGCCAGCAGCTTAGCCGCTCACCCTTTCTCTGGAAACACCATATATTTT.

The chain couples TRBV9 to TRBJ1-1; TRBD1 matches 7 bases. The V segment lost 0 bases and the J segment 6 bases; nucleotides outside the gene matches: 8. Per the germline V gene, CDR1 is SGDLS and CDR2 is YYNGEE. The CDR3 covers 15 residues. The CDR3 reads CASSVGDRVIPEAFF. In nucleotides, the CDR3 is TGTGCCAGCAGCGTAGGAGACAGGGTCATCCCTGAAGCTTTCTTT.

The chain carries TRBV19 and TRBJ2-1; TRBD2 agrees at 10 bases. The CDR3 runs 19 residues. After removal of 4 bases from V and 2 bases from J, the junction contained 14 bases not matched to a gene. Per germline, CDR1 LNHDA and CDR2 SQIVND (reference sequence). The CDR3 coding sequence is TGTGCCAGTAGTAGAACAGCTAGCGGGGGAAGGAGAACCTACAATGAGCAGTTCTTC. Its protein is CASSRTASGGRRTYNEQFF.